The 20 T cell receptor beta chains below were found in one sample sequenced in a study of control samples from healthy donors and cancer patients. Data came from immunoSEQ multiplex PCR; TCRdb stores just in-frame clones and leaves some out. The table lists about 130,000 clones, over 75% of them singletons. The specimen was blood. The receptors were gathered from a man in his forties or fifties in good health.

This clone was counted a single time. Here the CDR3 reads CASSLAGGGTEAFF. The CDR3 nucleotides read TGTGCCAGCAGCTTGGCGGGTGGGGGCACTGAAGCTTTCTTT. This rearrangement joins TRBV5-4 to TRBJ1-1; a weak D match, TRBD1 (5 bases). The CDR3 has 14 amino acids. Per germline, CDR1 SGHNT and CDR2 YYREEE (reference sequence). V lost 0 bases, J lost 4 bases, and 10 bases lay in between. Together with reference TRBV5-4 and TRBJ1-1, the CDR3 gives the full variable domain: ETGVTQSPTHLIKTRGQQVTLRCSSQSGHNTVSWYQQALGQGPQFIFQYYREEENGRGNFPPRFSGLQFPNYSSELNVNALELDDSALYLCASSLAGGGTEAFFGQGTRLTVV.

This clone was detected a few times. The chain couples TRBV18 to TRBJ1-2, with D possibly matching TRBD1 (6 bases). V lost 4 bases and J 5 bases, leaving 14 bases between the germline ends. This CDR3 has 14 amino acids. Germline V gene sequence: CDR1 KGHSH, CDR2 LQKENI. For the CDR3, the DNA is TGTGCCAGCTCACAAGGACAGCTTAAGTATGGCTACACCTTC. Protein sequence: CASSQGQLKYGYTF.

In this sample, this clone turned up a few times. An end of the junction differs from the germline gene, which may be a read error. The gene calls are TRBV7-7 and TRBJ2-1; D unresolved. CDR3 length equals 13 residues. CDR1 and CDR2 (germline): SSHAT, FNYEAQ (reference sequence). As DNA, the CDR3 is TGTGCTAGCAGCTTAAGGCAGTACAATGAGCAGTTCTTC. It codes for CASSLRQYNEQFF. Together with reference TRBV7-7 and TRBJ2-1, the CDR3 gives the full variable domain: GAGVSQSPRYKVTKRGQDVTLRCDPISSHATLYWYQQALGQGPEFLTYFNYEAQPDKSGLPSDRFSAERPEGSISTLTIQRTEQRDSAMYRCASSLRQYNEQFFGPGTRLTVL.

The V gene is TRBV9, the J gene TRBJ2-1; 10 nucleotides line up with TRBD2. The CDR3 contains 15 residues. The V segment lost 0 bases and the J segment 8 bases; nucleotides outside the gene matches: 5. Germline CDR1 and CDR2: SGDLS and YYNGEE. CDR3 in amino acids: CASSVVLAGMDEQFF. Here the CDR3 DNA reads TGTGCCAGCAGCGTAGTACTAGCGGGGATGGATGAGCAGTTCTTC.

The chain recombines TRBV21-1 with TRBJ2-2; the table calls TRBD2, which could not be checked here. TRBV21-1 is described as a pseudogene. The CDR3 sequence is 21 residues long. CDR3 in amino acids: CASISKRGGHRAVRRPGELFF. The CDR3 DNA is TGTGCCAGCATCTCAAAGAGGGGGGGGCACAGGGCCGTCAGGCGGCCCGGGGAGCTGTTTTTT.

The gene calls are TRBV24-1 and TRBJ1-4; D not resolved. Germline V gene sequence: CDR1 KGHDR, CDR2 SFDVKD. The CDR3 sequence is 18 residues long. Trimming took off 9 bases at V and 0 bases at J, with 22 bases between the two ends. CDR3 bases: TGTGCCACCTTTTTATCACCTTGGGAAACGGCAACTAATGAAAAACTGTTTTTT. Amino acids: CATFLSPWETATNEKLFF.

The V gene is TRBV6-6, the J gene TRBJ1-6, with a tentative D call TRBD1 (5 bases). The CDR3 is 15 amino acids. The V and J ends lost 2 bases and 10 bases respectively, with 15 bases between them. CDR1 and CDR2 (germline): MNHNY, SVGAGI (reference sequence). CDR3 amino acids: CASSYEGKLASPLHF. The CDR3 DNA reads TGTGCCAGCAGTTACGAGGGGAAGCTAGCCTCACCCCTCCACTTT.

The gene calls are TRBV30 and TRBJ2-2, with TRBD1 as a possible D gene (6 bases). Germline V gene sequence: CDR1 GTSNPN, CDR2 SVGIG (reference sequence). The CDR3 totals 14 residues. Trimming took 7 bases from V and 5 from J, leaving 17 bases between them. The CDR3 protein is CASKKLQGTGELFF. Written as DNA, the CDR3 is TGTGCCTCAAAAAAGCTACAGGGAACCGGGGAGCTGTTTTTT.

V usage is TRBV15 and J usage is TRBJ2-7; weak D call: TRBD1 (7 bases). The germline V gene encodes CDR1 LNHNV and CDR2 YYDKDF (reference sequence). The CDR3 runs 15 residues. The V end was cut by 1 base, the J end by 6 bases, with 16 bases between. The CDR3 region is CATSRGTGGGSEQYF. The CDR3 DNA reads as TGTGCCACCAGCAGAGGGACCGGAGGGGGCTCCGAGCAGTACTTC.

CDR3 DNA: TGTGCCAGCAGCTTGGGCAGGGAGCGTGGCTACACCTTC. Its protein is CASSLGRERGYTF. This sequence joins TRBV5-4 and TRBJ1-2, with TRBD1 as a possible D gene (5 bases). Trimming shortened V by 0 bases and J by 7 bases, and 10 bases separated the two germline ends. Germline assignment: CDR1 SGHNT and CDR2 YYREEE (reference sequence). The CDR3 consists of 13 residues.

This chain connects TRBV7-9 to TRBJ2-6; 10 bases match TRBD1. Trimming took 2 bases from V and 2 from J; bases not matched to a gene: 3. CDR3 length equals 17 residues. The V gene's germline CDR1 is SEHNR and CDR2 FQNEAQ (reference sequence). The CDR3 nucleotides are TGTGCCAGCAGCTTAAGACAGGGGGCGGCTGGGGCCAACGTCCTGACTTTC. It yields the protein CASSLRQGAAGANVLTF.

V and J are TRBV28 and TRBJ2-3, with D unresolved. The length of the CDR3 is 14 residues. Trimming left V 7 bases short and J 0 bases short, with 11 bases between. In germline, CDR1 is MDHEN, CDR2 SYDVKM. The CDR3 spells CASKRMTSTDTQYF. As DNA, the CDR3 is TGTGCCAGCAAACGGATGACTAGCACAGATACGCAGTATTTT.

The chain has TRBV18 and TRBJ1-4; D is perhaps TRBD1 (5 bases). The germline V gene encodes CDR1 KGHSH and CDR2 LQKENI. This CDR3 comprises 12 residues. V dropped 5 bases and J dropped 10 bases, with 11 bases sitting between them. CDR3 nucleotide sequence: TGTGCCAGCTCAACCGCTCAGGGAAAACTGTTTTTT. This gives the protein CASSTAQGKLFF. Supplemented by reference TRBV18 and TRBJ1-4, the full variable domain reads NAGVMQNPRHLVRRRGQEARLRCSPMKGHSHVYWYRQLPEEGLKFMVYLQKENIIDESGMPKERFSAEFPKEGPSILRIQQVVRGDSAAYFCASSTAQGKLFFGSGTQLSVL.

The gene calls are TRBV29-1 and TRBJ1-2; D may be TRBD1 (6 bases). Germline V gene data show CDR1 as SQVTM and CDR2 as ANQGSEA. This CDR3 contains 17 residues. The V end lost 2 bases, the J end lost 5 bases, and 24 bases lay between the germline ends. The CDR3 coding sequence is TGCAGCGTTGAAAGGTGGGGGGCCCCTAAAGCGCGATATGGCTACACCTTC. Its protein product is CSVERWGAPKARYGYTF. Full variable domain (remainder filled in from reference TRBV29-1 and TRBJ1-2): SAVISQKPSRDICQRGTSLTIQCQVDSQVTMMFWYRQQPGQSLTLIATANQGSEATYESGFVIDKFPISRPNLTFSTLTVSNMSPEDSSIYLCSVERWGAPKARYGYTFGSGTRLTVV.

Written as DNA, the CDR3 is TGTGCCAGCAGTGACGGGACAGCCAATGAAAAACTGTTTTTT. Amino acids: CASSDGTANEKLFF. The V gene is TRBV2, the J gene TRBJ1-4; 7 bases are a match to TRBD1. CDR1 is SNHLY, CDR2 FYNNEI, per germline. V was clipped by 3 bases and J by 5 bases; unmatched bases: 3. This CDR3 comprises 14 residues.

The sample holds a few counts of this clone. This chain joins TRBV25-1 and TRBJ1-1; D is ambiguous. The germline gives CDR1 MGHDK, CDR2 SYGVNS. CDR3 size: 10 residues. Trimming shortened V by 6 bases and J by 7 bases, and 6 bases separated the two germline ends. The CDR3 sequence: CASRVVEAFF. In nucleotides, the CDR3 is TGTGCCAGCAGGGTCGTTGAAGCTTTCTTT.

This clone was counted once. The chain couples TRBV30 to TRBJ1-4; unclear D gene. Germline-derived CDR1 and CDR2 are GTSNPN and SVGIG (reference sequence). Trimming took off 5 bases at V and 11 bases at J, with 12 bases between the two ends. The CDR3 has 11 amino acids. CDR3 in DNA: TGTGCCTGGTCCTCCGGCTTTAAACTGTTTTTT. Translated, it gives CAWSSGFKLFF.

This clone was seen more than once but under ten times. The CDR3 nucleotides are TGTGCCAGCAGTGGACTAGCGGGGGGGCCTCACACCGGGGAGCTGTTTTTT. Translating gives CASSGLAGGPHTGELFF. V gene TRBV27 combines with J gene TRBJ2-2, with 15 bases aligning to TRBD2. The length of the CDR3 is 17 residues. V was clipped by 5 bases and J by 3 bases; unmatched bases: 4. The V gene's germline CDR1 is MNHEY and CDR2 SMNVEV (reference sequence).

The chain is built from TRBV7-2 and TRBJ2-1; 7 positions agree with TRBD1. CDR3 size: 15 residues. The J segment lost 10 bases and the V segment lost 3 bases, leaving 12 bases of the junction unmatched. Germline V gives CDR1 SGHTA, CDR2 FQGNSA. The CDR3 DNA reads as TGTGCCAGCAGCTTTGAATGGGCAAACAGGGGCGAGCAGTTCTTC. It codes for CASSFEWANRGEQFF.

The chain has TRBV4-1 and TRBJ1-4; the D gene is possibly TRBD1 (5 bases). Per the germline V gene, CDR1 is MGHRA and CDR2 is YSYEKL. Between the trimmed V and J ends, which lost 0 bases and 7 bases, there was a span of 12 bases. This CDR3 spans 15 amino acids. The CDR3 is CASSQEWSGGEKLFF. CDR3 DNA sequence: TGCGCCAGCAGCCAAGAGTGGTCCGGGGGTGAAAAACTGTTTTTT.